What follows are 18 T cell receptor beta chains derived from one specimen sequenced in a study of T-cell reconstitution after alpha-beta-depleted transplantation in children. Preparation of the TCRbeta library involved a method that used unique molecular identifiers. MiXCR, run by TCRdb on the PCR reads, gives a single entry per CDR3 protein. Altogether 200,000 to 250,000 distinct CDR3 sequences are present, roughly 8.2% being singletons, with the ten largest covering 5% to 7%. The sample in question was PBMCs, mostly from graft donor cells, obtained 180 days after TCRalphabeta/CD19-depleted stem cell transplant. The origin of the receptors is a male patient aged 10-17 years who had a stem cell transplant for acute lymphoblastic leukemia, so the T cells may come from the graft donor.

This clonotype was recorded at least ten times. This chain joins TRBV5-1 and TRBJ2-1; 12 bases match TRBD1. V gave up 3 bases and J gave up 10 bases; unmatched junction bases: 14. Germline-derived CDR1 and CDR2 are SGHRS and YFSETQ. There are 17 residues in the CDR3. The CDR3 is CASSSPGQGAGSLEQFF. CDR3 nucleotides: TGCGCCAGCAGCTCCCCGGGACAGGGGGCGGGCAGCCTAGAGCAGTTCTTC.

Details on this clonotype: With a much larger clone just one base away, this may be a read error. V and J are TRBV14 and TRBJ2-3; unclear D gene. Germline lookup yields CDR1 SGHDN and CDR2 FVKESK. This CDR3 contains 12 residues. CDR3 sequence reads: CASRQDVYTQYF. The CDR3 DNA reads TGTGCCAGCAGACAAGATGTTTATACGCAGTATTTT.

V and J are TRBV7-6 and TRBJ1-5, with D possibly being TRBD1 (5 bases). V was cut by 1 base and J by 1 base, with 8 bases left in between. From germline, CDR1 is SGHVS and CDR2 FNYEAQ. The CDR3 consists of 15 residues. CDR3 region: CASSLEWGSNQPQHF. For the CDR3, the DNA is TGTGCCAGCAGCTTAGAGTGGGGGAGCAATCAGCCCCAGCATTTT. Full variable domain (rest looked up from reference TRBV7-6 and TRBJ1-5): GAGVSQSPRYKVTKRGQDVALRCDPISGHVSLYWYRQALGQGPEFLTYFNYEAQQDKSGLPNDRFSAERPEGSISTLTIQRTEQRDSAMYRCASSLEWGSNQPQHFGDGTRLSIL.

This clonotype was counted a few times. This chain connects TRBV9 to TRBJ2-3, with 8 bases identical to TRBD2. Germline CDR1 reads SGDLS; CDR2 reads YYNGEE. Unmatched junction bases numbered 8, after V lost 3 bases and J lost 2 bases. The length of the CDR3 is 16 residues. The CDR3 sequence: CASSGPGLAVTDTQYF. CDR3 in DNA: TGTGCCAGCAGCGGCCCCGGACTAGCAGTCACAGATACGCAGTATTTT.

This clonotype was seen many times. The V gene is TRBV15, the J gene TRBJ2-7; D gene unclear. The CDR3 runs to 13 residues. Per germline, CDR1 LNHNV and CDR2 YYDKDF (reference sequence). Between the trimmed V and J ends, which lost 0 bases and 2 bases, there was a span of 5 bases. The CDR3 protein is CATSRDAAYEQYF. The CDR3 DNA reads as TGTGCCACCAGCAGAGATGCGGCCTACGAGCAGTACTTC.

This clonotype appeared many times. The chain employs TRBV20-1 and TRBJ2-7; TRBD2 is a possible D gene (5 bases). Germline lookup yields CDR1 DFQATT and CDR2 SNEGSKA (reference sequence). V dropped 8 bases and J dropped 0 bases, with 14 bases sitting between them. The CDR3 length is 13 residues. The chain's CDR3 is CSQTRTDSYEQYF. For the CDR3, the DNA is TGCAGTCAAACTCGGACTGACTCCTACGAGCAGTACTTC.

In this sample, this clonotype turned up many times. The chain joins TRBV28 to TRBJ2-7; 9 positions match TRBD2. Looked up from germline, CDR1 is MDHEN and CDR2 is SYDVKM. The CDR3 totals 17 residues. V gave up 5 bases and J gave up 0 bases; unmatched junction bases: 11. CDR3 nucleotide sequence: TGTGCCAGCAGTCCTCCGGGACTAGCAGATTTCTCCTACGAGCAGTACTTC. Translating it yields CASSPPGLADFSYEQYF.

This clonotype has a count of ten or more. The chain recombines TRBV20-1 with TRBJ2-7, with a tentative D call TRBD2 (7 bases). This CDR3 has 14 residues. Trimming took off 4 bases at V and 3 bases at J, with 16 bases between the two ends. Per germline, CDR1 DFQATT and CDR2 SNEGSKA (reference sequence). CDR3 in amino acids: CSANNPGGLYEQYF. The CDR3 bases are TGCAGTGCTAATAATCCGGGGGGCCTCTACGAGCAGTACTTC.

Comments on this clonotype: A much larger clone is a single base away; this may be a read error. The conserved phenylalanine or tryptophan normally closing the CDR3 is absent here, so this likely arose from a read error. The chain's CDR3 is CSVTPRNQETQYL. The DNA for the CDR3 is TGCAGCGTGACCCCGCGGAACCAAGAGACCCAGTACCTC. The V call is TRBV29-1, the J call TRBJ2-5; D gene ambiguous. Germline CDR1 and CDR2: SQVTM and ANQGSEA. There are 13 residues in the CDR3. V lost 6 bases and J lost 0, with 11 bases in between.

This clonotype was seen many times. The chain combines TRBV6-5 with TRBJ1-2; 8 bases agree with TRBD1. Trimming took 5 bases from V and 6 from J; bases not matched to a gene: 2. This CDR3 comprises 12 residues. Germline V CDR1 and CDR2: MNHEY, SVGAGI. CDR3 region: CASSKTGDGYTF. CDR3 nucleotide sequence: TGTGCCAGCAGTAAGACAGGGGATGGCTACACCTTC.

Many counts were recorded for this clonotype. V usage is TRBV20-1 and J usage is TRBJ2-5; D is perhaps TRBD1 (6 bases). V dropped 6 bases and J dropped 1 base, with 15 bases sitting between them. Per the germline V gene, CDR1 is DFQATT and CDR2 is SNEGSKA (reference sequence). This CDR3 region has 14 residues. CDR3: CSAPTTGPQETQYF. In DNA form, the CDR3 reads TGCAGTGCCCCAACAACAGGGCCCCAAGAGACCCAGTACTTC.

This clonotype appeared many times. The chain is built from TRBV2 and TRBJ2-7; D call uncertain. Germline assignment: CDR1 SNHLY and CDR2 FYNNEI. The CDR3 consists of 13 residues. V was cut by 5 bases and J by 4 bases, with 12 bases left in between. CDR3 coding DNA: TGTGCCAGCAGTTCAGGCAGTGGTTACGAGCAGTACTTC. This encodes CASSSGSGYEQYF.

In this sample, this clonotype turned up many times. V and J are TRBV5-1 and TRBJ2-1, with a weak D call TRBD1 (7 bases). The V gene lost 1 base and the J gene lost 7 bases, with 12 bases spanning the gap. Germline V gene data show CDR1 as SGHRS and CDR2 as YFSETQ. The CDR3 is 14 residues long. The chain's CDR3 is CASSLLQGRNEQFF. The CDR3 DNA is TGCGCCAGCAGCTTGTTACAGGGGAGGAATGAGCAGTTCTTC.

This clonotype was detected many times. The chain uses TRBV7-9 and TRBJ1-4, with TRBD1 matching 7 bases. This CDR3 region has 15 residues. Germline V lookup: CDR1 SEHNR, CDR2 FQNEAQ (reference sequence). V trimming: 3 bases; J trimming: 3 bases; junction bases outside the gene matches: 4. The CDR3: CASSFWTGSNEKLFF. The DNA of the CDR3 is TGTGCCAGCAGCTTTTGGACAGGTTCTAATGAAAAACTGTTTTTT.

This clonotype was recorded at least ten times. CDR3 amino acids: CASSAQVNTEAFF. The CDR3 DNA is TGTGCCAGCAGCGCACAGGTGAACACTGAAGCTTTCTTT. J is TRBJ1-1 and V is TRBV7-2; a weak D match, TRBD1 (5 bases). This CDR3 has 13 residues. CDR1 SGHTA and CDR2 FQGNSA come from the germline V gene. V lost 5 bases, J lost 0 bases, and 7 bases lay in between. The entire variable domain, with the rest obtained from reference TRBV7-2 and TRBJ1-1, is as follows: GAGVSQSPSNKVTEKGKDVELRCDPISGHTALYWYRQSLGQGLEFLIYFQGNSAPDKSGLPSDRFSAERTGGSVSTLTIQRTQQEDSAVYLCASSAQVNTEAFFGQGTRLTVV.

This clonotype was detected many times. CDR3 loop: CASSFRTGTYNEQFF. CDR3 DNA: TGCGCCAGCAGCTTCCGGACAGGGACTTACAATGAGCAGTTCTTC. The chain is built from TRBV5-1 and TRBJ2-1; TRBD1 matches at 8 bases. V was clipped by 2 bases and J by 4 bases; unmatched bases: 5. CDR1 is SGHRS and CDR2 is YFSETQ in the germline V gene. The CDR3 contains 15 residues.

The chain joins TRBV29-1 to TRBJ2-7; possibly TRBD2 for D (6 bases). The germline V gene has CDR1 SQVTM and CDR2 ANQGSEA. Trimming left V 6 bases short and J 7 bases short, with 16 bases between. The CDR3 contains 12 residues. The CDR3 nucleotides are TGCAGCGTCCTTTCGGGTCGGGGGGAGCAGTACTTC. Protein sequence: CSVLSGRGEQYF.

This clonotype occurred many times. The chain recombines TRBV4-3 with TRBJ2-1; D is unresolved. V was pared by 0 bases and J by 2 bases, with 11 bases between. The CDR3 consists of 16 residues. Germline-derived CDR1 and CDR2 are LGHNA and YSLEER. The chain's CDR3 is CASSQEDHEAYNEQFF. CDR3 nucleotide sequence: TGCGCCAGCAGCCAAGAGGACCACGAGGCCTACAATGAGCAGTTCTTC.